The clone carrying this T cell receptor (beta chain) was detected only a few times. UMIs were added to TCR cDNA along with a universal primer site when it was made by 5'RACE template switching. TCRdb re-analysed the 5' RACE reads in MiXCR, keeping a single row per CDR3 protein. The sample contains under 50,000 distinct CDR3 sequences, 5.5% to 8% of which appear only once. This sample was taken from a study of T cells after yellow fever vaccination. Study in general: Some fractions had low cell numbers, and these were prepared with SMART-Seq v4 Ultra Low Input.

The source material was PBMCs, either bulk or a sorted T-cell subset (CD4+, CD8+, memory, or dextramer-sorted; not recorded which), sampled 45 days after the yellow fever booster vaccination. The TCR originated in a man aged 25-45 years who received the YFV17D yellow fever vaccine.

CDR3 loop: CSVSDRGNEKLFF. The CDR3 DNA is TGCAGCGTTTCCGACAGGGGCAATGAAAAACTGTTTTTT. The chain recombines TRBV29-1 with TRBJ1-4; 8 bases map to TRBD1. V was pared by 5 bases and J by 5 bases, with 4 bases of the junction left unmatched. Germline CDR1 reads SQVTM; CDR2 reads ANQGSEA. The CDR3 has 13 amino acids.